This T cell receptor (beta chain) was sequenced during a study of cytomegalovirus exposure and HLA in healthy donors. Broader study findings: Most of the TCR beta V segments (in an earlier analysis) were productive either about 90% or about 30% of the time.

In regard to this clone: As yet, its antigen is unknown.

The germline V gene encodes CDR1 SEHNR and CDR2 FQNEAQ (reference sequence). CDR3 size: 13 residues. The ends were cut back, 1 base at V and 7 bases at J, with 10 bases in the middle. The PCR had 60 Vbeta and 13 Jbeta primers. Sequencing was performed with immunoSEQ multiplex PCR; in TCRdb, only in-frame clones are kept and a portion is missing. Of 90,000 to 100,000 clones in the sample, 78% were seen once. The clonotype originates from a woman between 40 and 55 years old in good health and CMV-seronegative. The rearrangement links TRBV7-9 to TRBJ1-1; D unclear. The sample comprised PBMCs. DNA of the CDR3: TGTGCCAGCAGCTTAGGGGGAGGGAATGAAGCTTTCTTT. It encodes CASSLGGGNEAFF.